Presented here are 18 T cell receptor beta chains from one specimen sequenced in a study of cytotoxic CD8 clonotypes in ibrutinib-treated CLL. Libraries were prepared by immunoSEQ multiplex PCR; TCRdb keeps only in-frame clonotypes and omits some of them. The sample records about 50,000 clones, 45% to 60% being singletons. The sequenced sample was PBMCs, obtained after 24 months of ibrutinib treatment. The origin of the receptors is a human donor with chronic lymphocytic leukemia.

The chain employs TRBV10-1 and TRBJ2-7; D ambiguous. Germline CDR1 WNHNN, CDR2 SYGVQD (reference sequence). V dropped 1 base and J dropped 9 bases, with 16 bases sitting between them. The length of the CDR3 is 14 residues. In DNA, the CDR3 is TGCGCCAGCAGTGAGTTGGCAGGAGCTACGGGGCAGTACTTC. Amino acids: CASSELAGATGQYF.

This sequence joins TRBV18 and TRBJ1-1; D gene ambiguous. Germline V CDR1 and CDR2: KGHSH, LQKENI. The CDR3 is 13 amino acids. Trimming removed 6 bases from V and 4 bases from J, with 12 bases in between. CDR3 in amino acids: CASSLDGSTEAFF. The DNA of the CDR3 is TGTGCCAGCTCCCTGGACGGGAGCACTGAAGCTTTCTTT. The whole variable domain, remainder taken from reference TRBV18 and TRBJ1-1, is NAGVMQNPRHLVRRRGQEARLRCSPMKGHSHVYWYRQLPEEGLKFMVYLQKENIIDESGMPKERFSAEFPKEGPSILRIQQVVRGDSAAYFCASSLDGSTEAFFGQGTRLTVV.

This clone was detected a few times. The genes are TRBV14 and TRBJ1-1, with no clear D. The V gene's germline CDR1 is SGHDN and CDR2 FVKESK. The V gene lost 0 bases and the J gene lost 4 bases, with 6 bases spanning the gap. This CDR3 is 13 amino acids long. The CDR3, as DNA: TGTGCCAGCAGCCAAGACGTCATCACTGAAGCTTTCTTT. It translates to CASSQDVITEAFF.

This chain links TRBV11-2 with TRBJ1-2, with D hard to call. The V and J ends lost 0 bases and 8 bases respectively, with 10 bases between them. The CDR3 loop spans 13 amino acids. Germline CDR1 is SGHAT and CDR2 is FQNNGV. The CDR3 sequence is CASSLDRVGGYTF. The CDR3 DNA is TGTGCCAGCAGCTTAGATCGGGTTGGCGGCTACACCTTC.

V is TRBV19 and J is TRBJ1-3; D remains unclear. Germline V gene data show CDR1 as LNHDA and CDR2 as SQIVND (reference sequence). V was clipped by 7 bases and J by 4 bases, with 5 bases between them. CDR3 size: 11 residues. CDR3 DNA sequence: TGTGCCAGTATGGTGGGAAACACCATATATTTT. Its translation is CASMVGNTIYF.

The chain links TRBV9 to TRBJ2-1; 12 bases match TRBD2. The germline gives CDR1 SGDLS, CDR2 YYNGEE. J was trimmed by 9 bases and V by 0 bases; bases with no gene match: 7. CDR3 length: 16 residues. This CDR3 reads CASSVGPSGGAGEQFF. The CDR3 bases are TGTGCCAGCAGCGTAGGTCCTAGCGGGGGGGCAGGTGAGCAGTTCTTC.

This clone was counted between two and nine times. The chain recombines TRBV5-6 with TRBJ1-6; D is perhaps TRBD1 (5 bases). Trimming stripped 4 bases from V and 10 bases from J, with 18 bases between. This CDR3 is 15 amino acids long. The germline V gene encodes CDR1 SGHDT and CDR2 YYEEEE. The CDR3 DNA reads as TGTGCCAGCAGCCTAGGAGGAGGGGTAGGGTCACCCCTCCACTTT. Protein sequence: CASSLGGGVGSPLHF. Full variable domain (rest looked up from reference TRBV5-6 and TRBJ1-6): DAGVTQSPTHLIKTRGQQVTLRCSPKSGHDTVSWYQQALGQGPQFIFQYYEEEERQRGNFPDRFSGHQFPNYSSELNVNALLLGDSALYLCASSLGGGVGSPLHFGNGTRLTVT.

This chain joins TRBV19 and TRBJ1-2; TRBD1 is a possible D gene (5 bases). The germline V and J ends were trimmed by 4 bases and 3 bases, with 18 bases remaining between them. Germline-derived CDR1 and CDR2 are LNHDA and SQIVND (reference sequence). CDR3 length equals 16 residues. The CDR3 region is CASSSSLEGRYYGYTF. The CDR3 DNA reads TGTGCCAGTAGTAGCTCTTTGGAGGGACGGTACTATGGCTACACCTTC.

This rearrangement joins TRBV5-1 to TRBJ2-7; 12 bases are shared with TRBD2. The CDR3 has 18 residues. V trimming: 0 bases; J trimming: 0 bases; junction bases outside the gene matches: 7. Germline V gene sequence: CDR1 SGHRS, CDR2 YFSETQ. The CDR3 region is CASSLARTSGVSSYEQYF. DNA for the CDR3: TGCGCCAGCAGCTTGGCGCGGACTAGCGGGGTTAGCTCCTACGAGCAGTACTTC.

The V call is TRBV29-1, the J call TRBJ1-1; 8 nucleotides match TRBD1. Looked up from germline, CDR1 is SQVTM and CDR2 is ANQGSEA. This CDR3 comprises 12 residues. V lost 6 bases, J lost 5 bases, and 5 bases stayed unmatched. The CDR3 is CSVKTGATEAFF. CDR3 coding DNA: TGCAGCGTAAAGACAGGGGCAACTGAAGCTTTCTTT.

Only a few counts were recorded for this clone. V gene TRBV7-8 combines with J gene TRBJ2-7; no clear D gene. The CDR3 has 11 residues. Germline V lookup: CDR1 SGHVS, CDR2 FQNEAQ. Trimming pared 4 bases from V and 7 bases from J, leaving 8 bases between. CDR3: CASSSSVEQYF. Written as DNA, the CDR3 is TGTGCCAGCAGCTCCTCGGTGGAGCAGTACTTC.

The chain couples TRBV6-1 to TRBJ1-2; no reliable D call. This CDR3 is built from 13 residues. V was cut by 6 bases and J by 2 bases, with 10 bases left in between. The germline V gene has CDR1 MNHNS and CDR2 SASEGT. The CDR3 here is CASRLDGNYGYTF. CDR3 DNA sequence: TGTGCCAGCAGATTGGACGGAAACTATGGCTACACCTTC.

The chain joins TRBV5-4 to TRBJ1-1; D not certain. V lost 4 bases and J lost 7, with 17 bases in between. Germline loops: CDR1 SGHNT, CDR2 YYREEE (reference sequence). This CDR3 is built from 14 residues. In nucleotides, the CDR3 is TGTGCCAGCAGCCCCGTGACGACCGCCCATGAAGCTTTCTTT. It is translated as CASSPVTTAHEAFF.

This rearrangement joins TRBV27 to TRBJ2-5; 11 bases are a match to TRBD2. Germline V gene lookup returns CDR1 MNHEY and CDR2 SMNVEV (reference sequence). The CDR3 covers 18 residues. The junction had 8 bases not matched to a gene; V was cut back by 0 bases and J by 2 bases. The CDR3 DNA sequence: TGTGCCAGCAGTTTATCCCCCGGGCTAGCGGGGGGACAAGAGACCCAGTACTTC. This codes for CASSLSPGLAGGQETQYF.

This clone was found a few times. This chain's CDR3 is CASSIRGSDGYTF. In DNA, the CDR3 is TGTGCCAGTAGTATACGGGGAAGTGATGGCTACACCTTC. The chain uses TRBV19 and TRBJ1-2; D call uncertain. V lost 2 bases to trimming and J lost 6 bases, with 10 bases between them. This CDR3 region has 13 residues. CDR1 is LNHDA and CDR2 is SQIVND in the germline V gene (reference sequence).

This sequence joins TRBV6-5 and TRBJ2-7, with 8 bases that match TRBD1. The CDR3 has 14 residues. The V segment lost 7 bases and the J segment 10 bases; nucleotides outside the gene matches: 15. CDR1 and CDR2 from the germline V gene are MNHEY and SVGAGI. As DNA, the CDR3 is TGTGCCAGCACCGCCAGGACAGGGAGTGTTAATCAGTACTTC. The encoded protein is CASTARTGSVNQYF.

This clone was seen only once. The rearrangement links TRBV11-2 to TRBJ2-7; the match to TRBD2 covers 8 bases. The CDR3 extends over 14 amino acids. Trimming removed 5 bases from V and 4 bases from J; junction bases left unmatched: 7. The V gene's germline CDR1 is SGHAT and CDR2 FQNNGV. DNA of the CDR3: TGTGCCAGCAGCCGAGCGGGGGAAAGGTACGAGCAGTACTTC. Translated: CASSRAGERYEQYF.

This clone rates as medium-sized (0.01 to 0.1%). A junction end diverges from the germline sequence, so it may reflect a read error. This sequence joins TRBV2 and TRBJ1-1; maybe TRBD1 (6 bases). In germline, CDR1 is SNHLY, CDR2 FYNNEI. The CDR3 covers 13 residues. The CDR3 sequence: CASTPERDTEAFF. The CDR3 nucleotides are TGTGCCAGCACCCCCGAACGGGACACCGAAGCTTTCTTT.